Listed below are T cell receptor beta chains from one sample, sequenced in a study of blood T cell repertoires in COVID-19. Method: immunoSEQ multiplex PCR; TCRdb's copy keeps in-frame clones and lacks some. Among about 190,000 clones, around 79% were seen once, and the ten largest hold approximately 13%. Sequencing used peripheral blood. The receptor source for this set is a woman between 45 and 60 years old with acute or convalescent COVID-19. CDR3s include the opening cysteine and the closing phenylalanine or tryptophan. Fields, in order: V gene, J gene, D gene, CDR3 protein. The D gene is left open where the match is weak.

TRBV6-2/TRBV6-3,TRBJ2-2,.,CASSYLAPNTGELFF
TRBV6-5,TRBJ2-7,TRBD1,CASRQGAAPEQYF
TRBV5-4,TRBJ1-1,.,CASSLGQRDTEAFF
TRBV14,TRBJ1-2,.,CASSQGAGYYGYTF
TRBV5-4,TRBJ2-7,.,CASSFTQTHEQYF
TRBV9,TRBJ2-3,.,CASSGRAADTQYF
TRBV6-1,TRBJ1-2,.,CASSEGYSFYGYTF
TRBV13,TRBJ2-7,TRBD1,CASSRGTGGTYEQYF
TRBV19,TRBJ2-2,TRBD2,CASWGLHGTGELFF
TRBV27,TRBJ2-2,.,CASSSLASAGELFF
TRBV6-1,TRBJ1-5,.,CASSEGLTRYQPQHF
TRBV18,TRBJ1-1,.,CASSPTENTEAFF
TRBV19,TRBJ1-2,.,CASSQQGFRSYTF
TRBV3-1/TRBV3-2,TRBJ1-1,TRBD1,CASSFPGQGVKGAFF
TRBV5-1,TRBJ2-1,TRBD2,CASSLDRLAGYNEQFF
TRBV6-6,TRBJ2-1,TRBD2,CASSYRTSGSLDEQFF